This T cell receptor beta chain appears in the sequencing data of a study of post-analysis software for immune sequencing data. Study details: There were relapsing-remitting, secondary progressive and progressive-relapsing multiple sclerosis among the disease courses included.

The CDR3 spans 14 residues. The V gene's germline CDR1 is SGHRS and CDR2 YFSETQ. The V gene lost 0 bases and the J gene lost 6 bases, with 13 bases spanning the gap. Incorporated into the TCR beta cDNA libraries were unique molecular identifiers, which served to reduce PCR and sequencing biases. Each batch of about 1 to 11 million T cells produced 500,000 to 550,000 cDNA molecules. One entry per CDR3 protein, called by TCRdb with MiXCR from the PCR reads. The data contain hundreds of thousands of distinct CDR3 sequences, roughly 40% of them seen just once; the ten biggest clones take up around 1.7%. This clonotype was counted only a few times. Its target is not known. Overall study results and limits: Patients used about 5 TRBV segments, including TRBV5-6, TRBV5-1 and TRBV20-1, more often than controls. Multiple sclerosis patients showed significantly lower normalized Chao1 diversity than controls did. By F measure, samples from a shared preparation batch strongly co-clustered.

The receptor comes from a girl aged 10 to 17 with multiple sclerosis. V is TRBV5-1 and J is TRBJ2-7; the D gene is possibly TRBD1 (6 bases). Source material: blood. The CDR3 is CASSLEGERSEQYF. CDR3 nucleotides: TGCGCCAGCAGCTTGGAGGGGGAGAGGAGCGAGCAGTACTTC. Full variable domain (outside the CDR3, taken from reference TRBV5-1 and TRBJ2-7): KAGVTQTPRYLIKTRGQQVTLSCSPISGHRSVSWYQQTPGQGLQFLFEYFSETQRNKGNFPGRFSGRQFSNSRSEMNVSTLELGDSALYLCASSLEGERSEQYFGPGTRLTVT.